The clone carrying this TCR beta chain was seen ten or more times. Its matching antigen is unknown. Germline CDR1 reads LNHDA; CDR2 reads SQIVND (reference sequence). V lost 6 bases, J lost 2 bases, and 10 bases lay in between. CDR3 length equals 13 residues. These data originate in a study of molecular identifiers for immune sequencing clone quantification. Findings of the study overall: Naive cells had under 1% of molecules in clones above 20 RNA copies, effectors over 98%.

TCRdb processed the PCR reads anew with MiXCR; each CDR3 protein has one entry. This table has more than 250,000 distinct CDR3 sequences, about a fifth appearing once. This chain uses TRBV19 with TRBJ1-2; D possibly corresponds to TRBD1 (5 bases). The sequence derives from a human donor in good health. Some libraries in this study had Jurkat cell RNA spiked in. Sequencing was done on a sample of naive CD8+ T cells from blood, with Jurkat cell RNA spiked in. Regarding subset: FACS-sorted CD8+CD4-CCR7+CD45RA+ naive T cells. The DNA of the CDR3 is TGTGCCAGTAGCCCGGGACCAAACTATGGCTACACCTTC. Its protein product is CASSPGPNYGYTF.